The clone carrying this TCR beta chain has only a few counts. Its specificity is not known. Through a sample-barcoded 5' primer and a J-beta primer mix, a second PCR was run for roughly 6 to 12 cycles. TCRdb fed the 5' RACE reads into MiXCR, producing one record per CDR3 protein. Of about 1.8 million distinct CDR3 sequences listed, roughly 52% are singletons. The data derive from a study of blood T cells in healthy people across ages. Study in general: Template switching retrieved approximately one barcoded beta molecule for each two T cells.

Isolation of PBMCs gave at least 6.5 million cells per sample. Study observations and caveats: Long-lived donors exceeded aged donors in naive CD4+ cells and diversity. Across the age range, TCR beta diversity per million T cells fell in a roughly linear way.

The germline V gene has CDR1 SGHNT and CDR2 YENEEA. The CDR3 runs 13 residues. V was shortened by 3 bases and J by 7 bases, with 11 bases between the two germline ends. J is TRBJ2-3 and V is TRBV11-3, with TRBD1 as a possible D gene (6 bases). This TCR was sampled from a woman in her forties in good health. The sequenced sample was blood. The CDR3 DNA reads TGTGCCAGCAGCTTGACAGGCCCGAATACGCAGTATTTT. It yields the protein CASSLTGPNTQYF.